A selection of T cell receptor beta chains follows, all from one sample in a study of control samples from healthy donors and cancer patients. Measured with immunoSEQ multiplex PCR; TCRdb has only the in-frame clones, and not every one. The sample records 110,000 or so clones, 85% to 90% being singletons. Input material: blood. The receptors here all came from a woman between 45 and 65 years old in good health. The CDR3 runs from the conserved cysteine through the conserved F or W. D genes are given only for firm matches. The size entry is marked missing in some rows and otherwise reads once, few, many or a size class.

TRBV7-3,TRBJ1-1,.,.,CASSIRENTEAFF,TGTGCCAGCAGCATCCGGGAGAACACTGAAGCTTTCTTT
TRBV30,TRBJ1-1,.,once,CAWSGGGAYTEAFF,TGTGCCTGGAGTGGTGGGGGGGCTTACACTGAAGCTTTCTTT
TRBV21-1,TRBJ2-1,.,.,CASSFRGRWTSGRRHNEQFF,TGTGCCAGCAGTTTCCGCGGGAGATGGACTAGCGGGAGGAGACACAATGAGCAGTTCTTC
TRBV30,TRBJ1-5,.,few,CAWSKWGNQPQHF,TGTGCCTGGAGTAAGTGGGGCAATCAGCCCCAGCATTTT
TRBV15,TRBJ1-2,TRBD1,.,CATSSDRVGYGYTF,TGTGCCACCAGCAGTGACAGGGTCGGGTATGGCTACACCTTC
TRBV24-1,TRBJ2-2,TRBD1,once,CATSDATRDSYVPTGELFF,TGTGCCACCAGTGATGCGACCCGGGACAGTTACGTACCCACCGGGGAGCTGTTTTTT
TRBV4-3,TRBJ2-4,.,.,CASSQDRENIQYF,TGCGCCAGCAGCCAAGACAGGGAAAACATTCAGTACTTC
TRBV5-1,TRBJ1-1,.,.,CASSSQLHRNTEAFF,TGCGCCAGCAGCTCGCAATTACATCGGAACACTGAAGCTTTCTTT
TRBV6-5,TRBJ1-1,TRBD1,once,CASSYDRAGTEAFF,TGTGCCAGCAGTTACGACAGGGCGGGCACTGAAGCTTTCTTT
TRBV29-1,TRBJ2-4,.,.,CSVEQGGLLGDIQYF,TGCAGCGTTGAACAAGGAGGCCTGCTGGGCGACATTCAGTACTTC
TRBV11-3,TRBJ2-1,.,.,CASSSLVDEQFF,TGTGCCAGCAGCTCCCTAGTTGATGAGCAGTTCTTC
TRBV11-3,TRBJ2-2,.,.,CASAQGQTGELFF,TGTGCCAGCGCGCAGGGCCAAACCGGGGAGCTGTTTTTT
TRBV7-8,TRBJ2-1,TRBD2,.,CASSLALAGGNEQFF,TGTGCCAGCAGCTTAGCTTTAGCGGGAGGGAATGAGCAGTTCTTC
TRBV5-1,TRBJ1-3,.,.,CASSVGHRVRLSGNTIYF,TGCGCCAGCAGCGTCGGTCACAGGGTGAGACTCTCTGGAAACACCATATATTTT
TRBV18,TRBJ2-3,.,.,CASSPSPSRAADTQYF,TGTGCCAGCTCACCAAGTCCTTCAAGAGCCGCAGATACGCAGTATTTT
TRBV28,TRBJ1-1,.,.,CASRLSGDTEAFF,TGTGCCAGCAGACTTTCAGGGGATACTGAAGCTTTCTTT
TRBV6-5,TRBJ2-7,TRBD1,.,CASSRDRRYEQYF,TGTGCCAGCAGTCGGGACAGGCGTTACGAGCAGTACTTC
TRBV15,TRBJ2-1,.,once,CATSAPSSSDNFYNEQFF,TGTGCCACCAGCGCACCCAGTTCTAGCGACAACTTCTACAATGAGCAGTTCTTC
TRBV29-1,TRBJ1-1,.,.,CSVEGGDRLKAFF,TGCAGCGTTGAAGGAGGGGACCGTCTTAAAGCTTTCTTT
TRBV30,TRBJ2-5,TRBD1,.,CAWSGTGRTGETQYF,TGTGCCTGGAGTGGGACAGGCCGCACGGGGGAGACCCAGTACTTC
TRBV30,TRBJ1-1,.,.,CAWNPPLNMNTEAFF,TGTGCCTGGAACCCCCCCCTTAACATGAACACTGAAGCTTTCTTT
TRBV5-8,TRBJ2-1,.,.,CASSLRGSSYNEQFF,TGTGCCAGCAGCTTAAGGGGGAGCTCCTACAATGAGCAGTTCTTC
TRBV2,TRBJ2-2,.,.,CASSPPDGNTGELFF,TGTGCCAGCAGCCCTCCGGACGGGAACACCGGGGAGCTGTTTTTT
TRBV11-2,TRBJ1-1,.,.,CASSLSGNTEAFF,TGTGCCAGCAGCTTATCAGGGAACACTGAAGCTTTCTTT
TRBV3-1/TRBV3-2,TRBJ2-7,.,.,CASSVQELAEQYF,TGTGCCAGCAGTGTTCAGGAACTTGCCGAGCAGTACTTC
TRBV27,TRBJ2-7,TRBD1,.,CASRRTGGADGEQYF,TGTGCCAGCAGACGAACAGGGGGCGCGGACGGCGAGCAGTACTTC
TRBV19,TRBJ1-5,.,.,CASSISTGGPQHF,TGTGCCAGTAGTATTAGTACAGGAGGGCCCCAGCATTTT
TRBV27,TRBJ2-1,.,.,CASSSPGTEYNEQFF,TGTGCCAGCAGTTCCCCCGGGACGGAGTACAATGAGCAGTTCTTC
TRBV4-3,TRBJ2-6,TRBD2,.,CASSQQLAGASGANVLTF,TGCGCCAGCAGCCAACAACTAGCGGGGGCCTCTGGGGCCAACGTCCTGACTTTC
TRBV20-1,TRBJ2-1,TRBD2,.,CSASPTSANEQFF,TGCAGTGCTAGTCCTACTAGCGCCAATGAGCAGTTCTTC
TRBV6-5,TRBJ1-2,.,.,CASRRRERRFYGYTF,TGTGCCAGCAGAAGAAGGGAGCGTCGATTCTATGGCTACACCTTC
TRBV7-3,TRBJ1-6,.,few,CASSPGAAGPLHF,TGTGCCAGCAGCCCCGGGGCCGCGGGACCCCTCCACTTT
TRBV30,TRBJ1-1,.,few,CAWSVGPGGTGGTEAFF,TGTGCCTGGAGTGTAGGGCCTGGTGGGACGGGGGGAACTGAAGCTTTCTTT
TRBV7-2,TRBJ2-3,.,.,CASRPSGYTQYF,TGTGCCAGCAGGCCATCTGGGTATACGCAGTATTTT
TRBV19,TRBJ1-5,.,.,CASKREGDTQPQHF,TGTGCCAGTAAACGGGAGGGAGATACTCAGCCCCAGCATTTT
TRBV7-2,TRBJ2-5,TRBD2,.,CASSPWGGRGETQYF,TGTGCCAGCAGCCCGTGGGGCGGGAGGGGAGAGACCCAGTACTTC
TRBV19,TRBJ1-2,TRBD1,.,CASSNHRGAIAGYTF,TGTGCCAGTAGCAATCACAGGGGCGCAATAGCTGGCTACACCTTC
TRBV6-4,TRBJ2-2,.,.,CASSGSETGELFF,TGTGCCAGCAGTGGAAGCGAAACCGGGGAGCTGTTTTTT
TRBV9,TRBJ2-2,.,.,CASSAAGTRNTGELFF,TGTGCCAGCAGCGCCGCCGGGACCCGAAACACCGGGGAGCTGTTTTTT
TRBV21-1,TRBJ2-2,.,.,CASSTETSGSGTGELFF,TGTGCCAGCAGCACCGAGACTAGCGGGAGTGGCACCGGGGAGCTGTTTTTT